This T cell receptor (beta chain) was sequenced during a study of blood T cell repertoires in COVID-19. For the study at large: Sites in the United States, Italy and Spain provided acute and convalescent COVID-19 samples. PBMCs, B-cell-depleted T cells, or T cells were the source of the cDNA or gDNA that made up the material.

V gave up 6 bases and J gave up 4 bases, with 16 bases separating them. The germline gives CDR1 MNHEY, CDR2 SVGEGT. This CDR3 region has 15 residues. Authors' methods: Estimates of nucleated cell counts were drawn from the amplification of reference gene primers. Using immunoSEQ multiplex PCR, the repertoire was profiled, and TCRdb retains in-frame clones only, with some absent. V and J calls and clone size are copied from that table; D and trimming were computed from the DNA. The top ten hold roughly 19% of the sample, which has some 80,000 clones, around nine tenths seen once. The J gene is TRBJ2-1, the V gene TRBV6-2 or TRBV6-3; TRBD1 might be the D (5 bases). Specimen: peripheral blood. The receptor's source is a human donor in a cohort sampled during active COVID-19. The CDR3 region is CASSPQEAPYNEQFF. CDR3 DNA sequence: TGTGCCAGCAGCCCACAGGAAGCCCCTTACAATGAGCAGTTCTTC.